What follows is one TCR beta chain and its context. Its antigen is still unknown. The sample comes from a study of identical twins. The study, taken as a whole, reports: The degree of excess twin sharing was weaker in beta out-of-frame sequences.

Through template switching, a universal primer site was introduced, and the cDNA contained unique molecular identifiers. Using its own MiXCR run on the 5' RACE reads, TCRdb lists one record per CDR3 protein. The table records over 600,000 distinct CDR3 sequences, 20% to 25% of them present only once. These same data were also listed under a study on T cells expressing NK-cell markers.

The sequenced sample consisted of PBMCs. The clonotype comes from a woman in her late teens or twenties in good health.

DNA for the CDR3: TGTGCCATCAGTGCCGAGGACCACGAGCAGTACTTC. Translating it yields CAISAEDHEQYF. This chain joins TRBV10-3 and TRBJ2-7; D unresolved. V was clipped by 4 bases and J by 5 bases, with 9 bases between them. The CDR3 is 12 residues long. The germline V gene encodes CDR1 ENHRY and CDR2 SYGVKD.